These 24 T cell receptor beta chains originate from one sample sequenced in a study of T-cell reconstitution after alpha-beta-depleted transplantation in children. Preparation of the TCRbeta library used unique molecular identifiers. TCRdb reanalysed the PCR reads using MiXCR and keeps one entry per CDR3 protein. The repertoire holds some 500,000 distinct CDR3 sequences, approximately 20% seen once, with about 3.1% in the top ten. The specimen comprised PBMCs from the stem cell graft donor, sampled from the stem cell graft. Every receptor here comes from a human donor who donated a stem cell graft to a child with acute lymphoblastic leukemia.

This clonotype was observed a few times. The genes are TRBV6-5 and TRBJ1-6; D is uncertain. The CDR3 runs 15 residues. The germline gives CDR1 MNHEY, CDR2 SVGAGI. Trimming took off 2 bases at V and 9 bases at J, with 14 bases between the two ends. This chain's CDR3 is CASSYERSSGSPLHF. CDR3 bases: TGTGCCAGCAGTTACGAGAGGTCCTCCGGTTCACCCCTCCACTTT.

The rearrangement links TRBV7-9 to TRBJ2-4; D remains unclear. The germline V and J ends were trimmed by 2 bases and 12 bases, with 8 bases remaining between them. The germline gives CDR1 SEHNR, CDR2 FQNEAQ (reference sequence). CDR3 length: 11 residues. The CDR3 sequence is CASSLLNDQYF. Here the CDR3 DNA reads TGTGCCAGCAGCTTATTGAATGATCAGTACTTC.

This clonotype has only a few counts. The chain couples TRBV20-1 to TRBJ2-3; D is ambiguous. Germline values: CDR1 DFQATT, CDR2 SNEGSKA (reference sequence). This CDR3 region has 12 residues. V lost 0 bases, J lost 5 bases, and 6 bases lay in between. CDR3 DNA: TGCAGTGCTAGAGATCTTTTAGATACGCAGTATTTT. This translates into CSARDLLDTQYF.

This clonotype has more than one count but fewer than ten. V is TRBV4-1 and J is TRBJ1-6; D possibly corresponds to TRBD1 (5 bases). This CDR3 spans 17 amino acids. Germline values: CDR1 MGHRA, CDR2 YSYEKL. Trimming took off 0 bases at V and 2 bases at J, with 11 bases between the two ends. The CDR3 here is CASSQDRVLAYNSPLHF. The CDR3 DNA reads TGCGCCAGCAGCCAAGACAGGGTGCTCGCCTATAATTCACCCCTCCACTTT.

This clonotype appeared a few times. The DNA for the CDR3 is TGTGCCAGCAGTTCCCTGCAGCAAAACAATGAGCAGTTCTTC. Translating it yields CASSSLQQNNEQFF. The rearrangement joins TRBV6-5 to TRBJ2-1; no definite D call. V was shortened by 4 bases and J by 5 bases, with 12 bases between the two germline ends. Germline loops: CDR1 MNHEY, CDR2 SVGAGI. This CDR3 is 14 amino acids long.

The chain uses TRBV12-3 or TRBV12-4 and TRBJ1-2; D not resolved. V was pared by 6 bases and J by 5 bases, with 13 bases between. The CDR3 extends over 13 amino acids. The CDR3 DNA sequence: TGTGCCAGCAGCCCCCCGGGAACGTATGGCTACACCTTC. Protein: CASSPPGTYGYTF.

This clonotype was detected only a few times. The chain joins TRBV6-5 to TRBJ1-5; D unresolved. Germline CDR1 and CDR2: MNHEY and SVGAGI. This CDR3 spans 17 amino acids. With 2 bases removed from V and 1 base from J, the gap between germline ends came to 15 bases. CDR3 sequence (DNA): TGTGCCAGCAGTTACAGTTGGGCCCCGGGGAGCAATCAGCCCCAGCATTTT. Amino acids: CASSYSWAPGSNQPQHF.

Only a few counts were recorded for this clonotype. CDR3 amino acids: CASSYSDPGSGANVLTF. The CDR3 DNA reads TGTGCCAGCAGTTACTCCGATCCGGGCTCTGGGGCCAACGTCCTGACTTTC. The genes are TRBV6-5 and TRBJ2-6; D not resolved. Germline CDR1 and CDR2: MNHEY and SVGAGI. Trimming pared 0 bases from V and 0 bases from J, leaving 9 bases between. The CDR3 totals 17 residues.

V gene TRBV29-1 combines with J gene TRBJ1-2; D might be TRBD1 (5 bases). V was shortened by 7 bases and J by 2 bases, with 8 bases between the two germline ends. CDR3 length: 11 amino acids. From germline, CDR1 is SQVTM and CDR2 ANQGSEA. This CDR3 reads CSAGGNYGYTF. Here the CDR3 DNA reads TGCAGCGCTGGGGGGAACTATGGCTACACCTTC.

The chain is built from TRBV29-1 and TRBJ1-2; D is possibly TRBD1 (6 bases). Germline V gives CDR1 SQVTM, CDR2 ANQGSEA. V lost 4 bases, J lost 8 bases, and 17 bases lay in between. The CDR3 is 13 amino acids. The CDR3 nucleotides are TGCAGCGTTGTACCCGGACAGTCCAGCGGCTACACCTTC. It specifies CSVVPGQSSGYTF.

The chain employs TRBV4-1 and TRBJ2-7; possibly TRBD1 for D (6 bases). The CDR3 totals 15 residues. The germline V gene encodes CDR1 MGHRA and CDR2 YSYEKL. The V and J ends lost 2 bases and 6 bases respectively, with 17 bases between them. CDR3 in amino acids: CASSQPQGYPLEQYF. As DNA, the CDR3 is TGCGCCAGCAGCCAACCGCAGGGGTACCCCCTCGAGCAGTACTTC.

This clonotype occurred many times. The gene calls are TRBV6-6 and TRBJ2-7; D unresolved. The CDR3 totals 11 residues. V lost 2 bases to trimming and J lost 3 bases, with 2 bases between them. Germline values: CDR1 MNHNY, CDR2 SVGAGI (reference sequence). The CDR3 region has the DNA TGTGCCAGCAGTTACAACTACGAGCAGTACTTC. It yields the protein CASSYNYEQYF.

This clonotype came up a few times. This rearrangement joins TRBV12-3 or TRBV12-4 to TRBJ1-3; D is ambiguous. V was clipped by 10 bases and J by 0 bases, with 10 bases between them. The CDR3 has 13 residues. CDR3 amino acids: CATEQDSGNTIYF. The DNA for the CDR3 is TGTGCCACCGAACAAGACTCTGGAAACACCATATATTTT.

This clonotype was detected only a few times. J is TRBJ2-5 and V is TRBV5-1, with TRBD1 matching over 8 bases. V trimming: 3 bases; J trimming: 3 bases; junction bases outside the gene matches: 4. Germline V CDR1 and CDR2: SGHRS, YFSETQ. The CDR3 consists of 14 residues. CDR3 loop: CASSWGQAKETQYF. Written as DNA, the CDR3 is TGCGCCAGCAGCTGGGGACAGGCGAAAGAGACCCAGTACTTC. Supplemented by reference TRBV5-1 and TRBJ2-5, the full variable domain reads KAGVTQTPRYLIKTRGQQVTLSCSPISGHRSVSWYQQTPGQGLQFLFEYFSETQRNKGNFPGRFSGRQFSNSRSEMNVSTLELGDSALYLCASSWGQAKETQYFGPGTRLLVL.

J is TRBJ2-7 and V is TRBV10-3, with D perhaps matching TRBD2 (5 bases). Trimming stripped 3 bases from V and 0 bases from J, with 15 bases between. The CDR3 sequence is 16 residues long. Germline lookup yields CDR1 ENHRY and CDR2 SYGVKD. Here the CDR3 reads CAISDWESLSSYEQYF. Here the CDR3 DNA reads TGTGCCATCAGTGACTGGGAGTCTCTAAGCTCCTACGAGCAGTACTTC.

The V call is TRBV6-5, the J call TRBJ2-7; a weak D match, TRBD1 (6 bases). The germline CDR1 and CDR2 sequences are MNHEY and SVGAGI. Trimming stripped 10 bases from V and 4 bases from J, with 14 bases between. The CDR3 extends over 12 amino acids. The CDR3 DNA follows: TGTGCCACTATCAACAGGGTTTACGAGCAGTACTTC. Translation gives CATINRVYEQYF.

V gene TRBV12-3 or TRBV12-4 combines with J gene TRBJ2-3; D gene uncertain. Trimming stripped 6 bases from V and 1 base from J, with 8 bases between. This CDR3 has 13 residues. The DNA for the CDR3 is TGTGCCAGCAGGCAGGCGGGCACAGATACGCAGTATTTT. It encodes CASRQAGTDTQYF.

This chain joins TRBV5-1 and TRBJ1-1, with D maybe TRBD1 (6 bases). Germline loops: CDR1 SGHRS, CDR2 YFSETQ. The CDR3 length is 17 residues. Between the trimmed V and J ends, which lost 4 bases and 2 bases, there was a span of 21 bases. The CDR3 spells CASSPSPRGRYNTEAFF. In nucleotides, the CDR3 is TGCGCCAGCAGCCCAAGCCCCAGGGGCAGGTATAACACTGAAGCTTTCTTT.

The V call is TRBV11-2, the J call TRBJ2-3; TRBD2 might be the D (5 bases). The V gene's germline CDR1 is SGHAT and CDR2 FQNNGV. V was shortened by 5 bases and J by 5 bases, with 14 bases between the two germline ends. This CDR3 has 14 residues. DNA of the CDR3: TGTGCCAGCAGCGCGGGTGAGTCGGGAGATACGCAGTATTTT. It specifies CASSAGESGDTQYF.

V usage is TRBV18 and J usage is TRBJ2-7; D might be TRBD2 (6 bases). V lost 10 bases and J lost 4, with 17 bases in between. The CDR3 length is 13 residues. The germline CDR1 and CDR2 sequences are KGHSH and LQKENI. CDR3 in amino acids: CATSDGRSYEQYF. The CDR3 DNA follows: TGTGCCACTTCGGACGGGAGATCATACGAGCAGTACTTC.

In this sample, this clonotype turned up a few times. The chain employs TRBV20-1 and TRBJ1-5; 7 bases are a match to TRBD1. CDR1 DFQATT and CDR2 SNEGSKA come from the germline V gene (reference sequence). V was pared by 6 bases and J by 5 bases, with 13 bases of the junction left unmatched. The CDR3 covers 15 residues. CDR3 bases: TGCAGTGCCCCCTTAGGGGACAGCGCTTATCAGCCCCAGCATTTT. The encoded protein is CSAPLGDSAYQPQHF.

This clonotype was counted ten times or more. Relative to the germline gene, one junction end is altered; a read error may explain this. V gene TRBV11-3 combines with J gene TRBJ2-3; a weak D match, TRBD1 (5 bases). The CDR3 has 13 amino acids. Germline assignment: CDR1 SGHNT and CDR2 YENEEA. CDR3 nucleotides: TGTGCCAGCAGTTTAGGGGGCACAGATACGCAGTATTTT. Its translation: CASSLGGTDTQYF.

The rearrangement joins TRBV5-6 to TRBJ2-4; 8 nucleotides agree with TRBD1. Germline CDR1 SGHDT, CDR2 YYEEEE. Trimming at V came to 0 bases and at J to 8 bases, leaving 7 bases not matched to a gene. CDR3 length: 15 residues. In DNA, the CDR3 is TGTGCCAGCAGCTTGGTGGGGACAGGTTCCCACATTCAGTACTTC. Protein sequence: CASSLVGTGSHIQYF.

This clonotype was detected a few times. V and J are TRBV3-1 and TRBJ2-2; D is ambiguous. Germline loops: CDR1 LGHDT, CDR2 YNNKEL (reference sequence). Between the trimmed V and J ends, which lost 4 bases and 2 bases, there was a span of 14 bases. CDR3 length equals 16 residues. The CDR3 reads CASSPRVALNTGELFF. The CDR3 region has the DNA TGTGCCAGCAGCCCCCGGGTGGCACTTAACACCGGGGAGCTGTTTTTT.